This T cell receptor beta chain was recovered during a study of shared T cell receptors in the human thymus. Unmatched junction bases numbered 11, after V lost 7 bases and J lost 0 bases. Looked up from germline, CDR1 is WSHSY and CDR2 is SAAADI. CDR3 length: 17 residues. Sequencing used immunoSEQ multiplex PCR; TCRdb keeps in-frame clones, though not all of them. The data hold 500,000 to 750,000 clones, with approximately 87% observed a single time. The sample was also linked to a second study, of human thymus T cells. This second report adds: Thymic and blood repertoires seemed to favor certain V and J genes.

Material: thymocytes. The source of this sequence is a boy in the first two years of life with a congenital heart defect. The chain joins TRBV10-2 to TRBJ2-2; 7 nucleotides agree with TRBD2. CDR3 nucleotides: TGCGCCAGCAAGAGACTAGCCGCACCCGCGAACACCGGGGAGCTGTTTTTT. Its translation: CASKRLAAPANTGELFF.